This TCR beta chain originates from a study of follicular helper T cells after annual influenza vaccination. General study findings and limits: Recurrent ICOS+CD38+ cTfh clonotypes included tetramer and AIM influenza-specific ones.

V dropped 9 bases and J dropped 8; count of bases not matched to a gene: 12. This CDR3 is 15 amino acids long. CDR1 SNHLY and CDR2 FYNNEI come from the germline V gene. Time point reported: 2014-2015 season, 7 days after vaccination. Sorted blood CD4 subsets were sequenced before and after adults received seasonal inactivated influenza vaccine. This table comes from immunoSEQ multiplex PCR, and its TCRdb copy is limited to in-frame clones, with some not included. This sample has about 15,000 clones, with less than 85% found just once. Concerning this clone itself: Antigen unknown.

The chain carries TRBV2 and TRBJ2-4; TRBD2 matches 11 bases. The receptor comes from an adult who received the influenza vaccine. This material consisted of CXCR5+ CD38- circulating T follicular helper cells from blood, taken 7 days after influenza vaccination. Subset in this sample: circulating Tfh, non-naive CD4+CXCR5+PD-1+ (ICOS+CD38+ or ICOS-CD38-). In DNA form, the CDR3 reads TGTGCCAGTCGAAGATTACTAGCGGGAGAAGACATTCAGTACTTC. Translation: CASRRLLAGEDIQYF.